This TCR beta chain was observed in a study of Graves' ophthalmopathy and Graves' hyperthyroidism (dated by TCRdb to the late 2010s). Background for the entire study: Hyperthyroidism was considered stable if no progression to ophthalmopathy occurred within 18 months of follow-up. TCR beta repertoire signatures were used to distinguish Graves' ophthalmopathy from Graves' hyperthyroidism and to predict progression to ophthalmopathy. In total, around 130 blood samples were TCR-sequenced: fewer than 50 ophthalmopathy, roughly 80 hyperthyroidism and some 17 hyperthyroidism-to-ophthalmopathy patients. To explore V-J signatures distinguishing ophthalmopathy from hyperthyroidism, a discovery set of roughly 100 patients (roughly 45 ophthalmopathy, about 57 stable hyperthyroidism) was enrolled. The independent validation cohort included about 19 hyperthyroidism patients plus 17 patients who later progressed from hyperthyroidism to ophthalmopathy. In about six hyperthyroidism patients, the T-cell repertoires found in thyroid tissue were compared with those found in blood. Following sample collection, hyperthyroidism patients were given methimazole at a starting dose of 30 mg daily, and ophthalmopathy patients were given high-dose intravenous methylprednisolone. Overall study results and their limits: In validation, the model predicted ophthalmopathy progression with 55% to 71% sensitivity and 72.22% specificity; fewer than 15 predicted patients were CT-confirmed with GO in a median of approximately 6.5 months. No statistical method was used to set the sample size in advance, and the investigators knew which group each participant was assigned to. Most of the expanded thyroid clonotypes with a frequency above 0.001 were also detected in blood, and it was suggested that the thyroid immune response may be reflected by blood repertoires. In cross-validation, the 13-signature model distinguished ophthalmopathy from stable hyperthyroidism with almost 90% sensitivity and approximately 81% specificity, and in the test set the corresponding values were around 78% and 73%.

Patients with hyperthyroidism were aged 18 to 65 years, had been newly diagnosed, and had a disease duration of less than 2 months. Patients with other autoimmune diseases, uncontrolled infections, pregnancy or lactation were excluded from the study. Clinical symptoms, serum thyroxine, TRAb, thyroid ultrasound and orbital computed tomography were used for diagnosis. Total RNA was extracted with Trizol reagent and quality-checked on an Agilent 2100 Bioanalyzer. The germline V gene encodes CDR1 MGHDK and CDR2 SYGVNS. Trimming costs V 1 base and J 3 bases, and their ends lie 9 bases apart. Counted from cysteine to phenylalanine, this CDR3 has 14 amino acids. Only CDR3 DNA remains: 42 bases, in frame from the first base. As concerns this clonotype: Its binding antigen is unknown. One base away there is no much larger clone; base qualities are not given.

TCR beta CDR3 regions were amplified from RNA transcripts for repertoire sequencing. The first round of RT-PCR was done with HTBI primers and the Qiagen OneStep RT-PCR kit, and was followed by a second round of multiplex PCR, then size selection and purification. Libraries were sequenced paired-end with 100 bp reads on an Illumina HiSeq2000. The published analysis was carried out like this. SOAPnuke was used for read processing, and reads with adapters, uncalled bases, a mean Phred below 15, or no exact constant-primer or identifier match were discarded. COPE v1.2.5 was used to merge the high-quality paired reads. Clonotypes were defined as unique nucleotide sequences and were aligned to IMGT TRB V, D and J references using MiTCR v1.1. The analysis was limited to V-J combinations with a frequency above 0.0001, which together covered 99.2% of the repertoires. For each V-J combination, a TCR clonal expansion and chaos score was defined as F50 clonal expansion divided by the chaos observed in the TCRdist matrix. Welch's t-statistics and random forest were used to reduce the features to about a dozen V-J combinations, which were then used as input to a naive Bayes classifier. The Morisita-Horn index was used to measure how similar the thyroid and blood repertoires were. In-frame beta chains were kept once TCRdb had trimmed the public reads at Q25 with fastp and called clones with MiXCR. Rows are unified per CDR3 protein, each entry keeping the most common DNA and genes. TCRdb, rather than the study authors, made the V and J calls. The sample includes some 1.1 million distinct CDR3 sequences, with less than 45% observed a single time. The leading ten clones occupy roughly 10% of the sample.

This TCR derives from an adult man with Graves' hyperthyroidism. Sequencing was done on a sample of peripheral blood or thyroid tissue (not recorded which). The rearrangement joined TRBV25-1 to TRBJ1-1, with the D gene not clear enough to name. The CDR3 protein: CASSEWGRDTEAFF. In nucleotides, the sequence is TGTGCCAGCAGTGAATGGGGAAGGGACACTGAAGCTTTCTTT. Reference TRBV25-1 and TRBJ1-1 genes cover what lies past the CDR3, so the full variable domain is EADIYQTPRYLVIGTGKKITLECSQTMGHDKMYWYQQDPGMELHLIHYSYGVNSTEKGDLSSESTVSRIRTEHFPLTLESARPSHTSQYLCASSEWGRDTEAFFGQGTRLTVV.